These T cell receptor beta chains were read from a single sample in a study of blood T cell repertoires in COVID-19. The data were produced by immunoSEQ multiplex PCR, yet TCRdb's version contains in-frame clones alone and is incomplete. The data contain under 120,000 clones, 69% of them singletons. Source material: peripheral blood. These receptors all come from a man older than 75 with acute or convalescent COVID-19. CDR3s include the opening cysteine and the closing phenylalanine or tryptophan. The D gene is left open where the match is weak.

V gene	J gene	D gene	CDR3 protein
TRBV6-5	TRBJ1-5	.	CASIDPHRSNQPQHF
TRBV6-6	TRBJ2-1	TRBD2	CASRLAGGVEQFF
TRBV11-2	TRBJ1-2	.	CATRRGSANYGYTF
TRBV6-5	TRBJ2-6	.	CASKGISGANVLTF
TRBV9	TRBJ2-3	TRBD1	CASSAGQGTDTQYF
TRBV2	TRBJ2-3	.	CASSYVRTDTQYF
TRBV4-2	TRBJ2-2	TRBD2	CASSQGGRGTGELFF
TRBV24-1	TRBJ2-5	TRBD1	CATSDAQGQGVGTQYF
TRBV6-5	TRBJ2-1	TRBD2	CASGGLAGGPVEQFF
TRBV5-6	TRBJ2-5	.	CASSTLGTLQETQYF
TRBV5-1	TRBJ1-3	.	CASSRDSSSGNTIYF
TRBV28	TRBJ1-4	.	CASRPQGYREKLFF
TRBV5-1	TRBJ2-5	TRBD1	CASSAAPGGGQETQYF
TRBV29-1	TRBJ1-1	TRBD1	CSVERQGVNTEAFF
TRBV11-2	TRBJ2-5	.	CASSLVGGDVTQYF
TRBV2	TRBJ2-2	TRBD2	CASSDASGRARIGELFF
TRBV11-2	TRBJ1-2	.	CASSLGFLGPRDYTF
TRBV12-3/TRBV12-4	TRBJ1-2	.	CASSPGGGYGYTF
TRBV28	TRBJ2-1	TRBD1	CASSSRTGPIQFF
TRBV7-9	TRBJ2-2	TRBD2	CASSSAGGTGELFF
TRBV27	TRBJ2-2	TRBD2	CASSRGVYGANTGELFF
TRBV28	TRBJ1-2	TRBD1	CASRSGQSPYGYTF
TRBV28	TRBJ2-1	TRBD2	CASSEGLANEQFF
TRBV2	TRBJ2-1	.	CASSVQGGYGNEQFF
TRBV3-1/TRBV3-2	TRBJ2-6	.	CASSQRGSGANVLTF
TRBV5-1	TRBJ1-4	.	CASRLDFAAQKLFF
TRBV29-1	TRBJ2-1	.	CSVARRAGANNEQFF
TRBV29-1	TRBJ1-1	.	CSVEGVTEAFF
TRBV4-3	TRBJ1-6	.	CASSQDTKNSPLHF
TRBV6-5	TRBJ1-2	.	CAGSGSYTKGYTF
TRBV5-6	TRBJ2-3	TRBD2	CASSLGLAVTDTQYF
TRBV7-8	TRBJ2-3	TRBD2	CASSLVASGRQMQYF
TRBV5-8	TRBJ2-7	TRBD2	CAIRGAYEQYF
TRBV6-4	TRBJ2-1	TRBD2	CASSAGTSGSFEQFF
TRBV28	TRBJ1-5	TRBD1	CASKGRDRIENQPQHF
TRBV7-2	TRBJ2-3	.	CASSLASPSTDTQYF
TRBV4-1	TRBJ2-2	.	CASSQVSAGSNTGELFF
TRBV11-2	TRBJ2-1	.	CATPPAGPGPNNEQFF
TRBV5-6	TRBJ2-5	.	CASSGAGGIQETQYF
TRBV27	TRBJ1-4	TRBD1	CASSFQGDNEKLFF
TRBV11-2	TRBJ2-4	.	CASSSPLGQLAKNIQYF
TRBV13	TRBJ2-1	TRBD2	CASSISAWTSGSYNEQFF
TRBV5-4	TRBJ1-1	TRBD1	CASSVKQGALTEAFF
TRBV14	TRBJ2-5	TRBD2	CASSLTKKLGGQETQYF
TRBV28	TRBJ1-2	.	CASSPANYGYTF
TRBV9	TRBJ2-1	.	CASSTGTPGTNEQFF
TRBV2	TRBJ1-4	.	CASRAGEKLFF
TRBV7-2	TRBJ2-1	.	CASSLARGGNEQFF